This T cell receptor (beta chain) was sequenced in a study of response to subunit inactivated influenza vaccine. V was shortened by 7 bases and J by 3 bases, with 21 bases between the two germline ends. The CDR3 loop spans 16 amino acids. The germline CDR1 and CDR2 sequences are MDHEN and SYDVKM. This clonotype was seen more than once but under ten times. What it binds is unknown. General observations from the study: A suggestion made by the authors is that each seasonal influenza vaccination recruits few new T cells.

TCRdb reanalysed the RT-PCR reads using MiXCR and keeps one entry per CDR3 protein. The repertoire has 560,000 or so distinct CDR3 sequences, 6% to 9% of them found once; the top ten carry about an eighth. The chain joins TRBV28 to TRBJ2-5; D is perhaps TRBD2 (7 bases). Specimen: PBMCs from blood, collected less than 30 months after vaccination. The receptor was isolated from a man between 50 and 69 years old who received an inactivated influenza vaccine. The CDR3 sequence: CASTLEGGGGKETQYF. CDR3 bases: TGTGCCAGCACCTTGGAGGGGGGCGGGGGAAAAGAGACCCAGTACTTC.